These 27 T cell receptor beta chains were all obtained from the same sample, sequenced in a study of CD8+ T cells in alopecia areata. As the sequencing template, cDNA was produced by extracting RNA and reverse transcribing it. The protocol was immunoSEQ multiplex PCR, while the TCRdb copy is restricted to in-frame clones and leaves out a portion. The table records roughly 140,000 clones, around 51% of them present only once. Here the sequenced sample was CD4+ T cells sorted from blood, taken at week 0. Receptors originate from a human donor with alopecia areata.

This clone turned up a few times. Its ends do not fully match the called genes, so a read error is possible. In nucleotides, the CDR3 is TGTGCCAGCCGTTACGTGGGACAGGGCCCCTACGAGCAGTACTTC. Its protein product is CASRYVGQGPYEQYF. V gene TRBV6-5 combines with J gene TRBJ2-7; 9 bases match TRBD1. This CDR3 is built from 15 residues. Looked up from germline, CDR1 is MNHEY and CDR2 is SVGAGI.

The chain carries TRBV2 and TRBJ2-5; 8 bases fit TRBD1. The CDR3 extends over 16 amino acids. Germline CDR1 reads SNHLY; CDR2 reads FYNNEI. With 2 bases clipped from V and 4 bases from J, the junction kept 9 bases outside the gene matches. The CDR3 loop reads CASSELRAGGGETQYF. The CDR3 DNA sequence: TGTGCCAGCAGTGAACTTCGGGCAGGGGGCGGAGAGACCCAGTACTTC.

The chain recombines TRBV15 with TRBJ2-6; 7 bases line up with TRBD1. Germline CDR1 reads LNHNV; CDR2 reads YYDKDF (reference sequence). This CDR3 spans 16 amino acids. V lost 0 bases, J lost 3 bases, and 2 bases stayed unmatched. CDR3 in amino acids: CATSRETGLGANVLTF. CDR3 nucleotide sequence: TGTGCCACCAGCAGAGAGACAGGGCTTGGGGCCAACGTCCTGACTTTC.

In DNA form, the CDR3 reads TGCGCCAGCAGCTTGGAGGGCGGCCTGAACACTGAAGCTTTCTTT. It specifies CASSLEGGLNTEAFF. V and J are TRBV5-1 and TRBJ1-1; unclear D gene. The germline V gene encodes CDR1 SGHRS and CDR2 YFSETQ. Trimming shortened V by 0 bases and J by 0 bases, and 9 bases separated the two germline ends. This CDR3 spans 15 amino acids.

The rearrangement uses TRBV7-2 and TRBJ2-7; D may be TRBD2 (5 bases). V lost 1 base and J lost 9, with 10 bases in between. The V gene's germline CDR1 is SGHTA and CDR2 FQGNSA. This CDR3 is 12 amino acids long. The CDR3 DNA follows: TGTGCCAGCAGCTTAGAAGGAGGTGGGCAGTACTTC. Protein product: CASSLEGGGQYF.

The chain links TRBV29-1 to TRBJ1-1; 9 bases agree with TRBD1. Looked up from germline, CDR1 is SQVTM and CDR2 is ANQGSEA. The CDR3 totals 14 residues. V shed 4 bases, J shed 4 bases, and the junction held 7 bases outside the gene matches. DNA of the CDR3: TGCAGCGTTGGAAAGGGACAGGGTGGCACTGAAGCTTTCTTT. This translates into CSVGKGQGGTEAFF.

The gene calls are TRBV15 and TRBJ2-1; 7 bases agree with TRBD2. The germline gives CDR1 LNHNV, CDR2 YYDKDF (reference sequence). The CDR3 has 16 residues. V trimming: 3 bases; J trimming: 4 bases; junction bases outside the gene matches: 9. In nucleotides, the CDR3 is TGTGCCACCAGCAGGGGCCATCGGACTAGGTACAATGAGCAGTTCTTC. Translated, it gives CATSRGHRTRYNEQFF.

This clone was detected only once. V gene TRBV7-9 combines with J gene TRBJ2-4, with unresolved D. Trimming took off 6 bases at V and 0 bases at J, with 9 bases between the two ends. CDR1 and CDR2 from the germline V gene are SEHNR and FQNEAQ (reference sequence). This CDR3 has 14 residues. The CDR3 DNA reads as TGTGCCAGCAGTCTAGGAACAGCCAAAAACATTCAGTACTTC. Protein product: CASSLGTAKNIQYF.

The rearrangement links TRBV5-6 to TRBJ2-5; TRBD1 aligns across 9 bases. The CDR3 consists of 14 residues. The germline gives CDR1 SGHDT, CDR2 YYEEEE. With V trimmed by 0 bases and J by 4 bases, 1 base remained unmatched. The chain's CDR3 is CASSLGTGAETQYF. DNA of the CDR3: TGTGCCAGCAGCTTGGGGACAGGGGCAGAGACCCAGTACTTC.

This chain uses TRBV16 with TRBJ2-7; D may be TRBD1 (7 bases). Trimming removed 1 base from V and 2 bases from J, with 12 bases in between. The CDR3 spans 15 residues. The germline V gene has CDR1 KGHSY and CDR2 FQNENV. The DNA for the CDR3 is TGTGCCAGCAGCCAATGGAGGGGGCGACCCTACGAGCAGTACTTC. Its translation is CASSQWRGRPYEQYF. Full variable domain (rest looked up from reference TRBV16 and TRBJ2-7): GEEVAQTPKHLVRGEGQKAKLYCAPIKGHSYVFWYQQVLKNEFKFLISFQNENVFDETGMPKERFSAKCLPNSPCSLEIQATKLEDSAVYFCASSQWRGRPYEQYFGPGTRLTVT.

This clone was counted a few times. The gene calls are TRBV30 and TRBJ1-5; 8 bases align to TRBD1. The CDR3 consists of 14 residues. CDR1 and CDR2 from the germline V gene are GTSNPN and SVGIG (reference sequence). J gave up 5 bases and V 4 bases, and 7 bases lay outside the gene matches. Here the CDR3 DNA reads TGTGCCTGGACCCCGGGACAGGCCTATCAGCCCCAGCATTTT. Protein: CAWTPGQAYQPQHF.

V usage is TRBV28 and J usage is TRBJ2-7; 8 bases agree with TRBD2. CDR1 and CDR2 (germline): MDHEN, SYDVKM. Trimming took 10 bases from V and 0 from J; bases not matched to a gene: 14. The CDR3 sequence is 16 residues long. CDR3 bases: TGTGCCACCCGCCCTGCGGGGGGCGGTAGCTCCTACGAGCAGTACTTC. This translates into CATRPAGGGSSYEQYF.

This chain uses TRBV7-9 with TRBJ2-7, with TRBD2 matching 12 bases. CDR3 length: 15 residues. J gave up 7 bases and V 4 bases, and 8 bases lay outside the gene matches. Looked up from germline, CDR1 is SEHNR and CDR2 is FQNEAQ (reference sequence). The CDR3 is CASSSRTSGIGEQYF. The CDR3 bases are TGTGCCAGCAGCTCGCGGACTAGCGGGATAGGAGAGCAGTACTTC. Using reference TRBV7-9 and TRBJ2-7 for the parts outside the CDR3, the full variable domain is DTGVSQNPRHKITKRGQNVTFRCDPISEHNRLYWYRQTLGQGPEFLTYFQNEAQLEKSRLLSDRFSAERPKGSFSTLEIQRTEQGDSAMYLCASSSRTSGIGEQYFGPGTRLTVT.

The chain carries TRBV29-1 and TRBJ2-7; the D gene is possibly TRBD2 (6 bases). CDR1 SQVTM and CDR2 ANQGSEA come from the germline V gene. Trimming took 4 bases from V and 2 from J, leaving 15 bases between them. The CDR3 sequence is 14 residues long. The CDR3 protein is CSVAGSPGAYEQYF. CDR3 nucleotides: TGCAGCGTTGCAGGTTCCCCGGGGGCCTACGAGCAGTACTTC.

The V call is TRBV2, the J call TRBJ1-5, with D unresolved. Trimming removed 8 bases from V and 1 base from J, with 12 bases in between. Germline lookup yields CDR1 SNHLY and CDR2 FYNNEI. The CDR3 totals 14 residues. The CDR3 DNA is TGTGCCAGCGCACGAAGCCCCAGCAATCAGCCCCAGCATTTT. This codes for CASARSPSNQPQHF.

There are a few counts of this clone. The CDR3 is CASSYSPTNTEAFF. Written as DNA, the CDR3 is TGTGCCAGCAGTTACTCTCCCACGAACACTGAAGCTTTCTTT. The V gene is TRBV6-5, the J gene TRBJ1-1; D not certain. The CDR3 has 14 amino acids. V dropped 0 bases and J dropped 1 base, with 6 bases sitting between them. Germline CDR1 reads MNHEY; CDR2 reads SVGAGI.

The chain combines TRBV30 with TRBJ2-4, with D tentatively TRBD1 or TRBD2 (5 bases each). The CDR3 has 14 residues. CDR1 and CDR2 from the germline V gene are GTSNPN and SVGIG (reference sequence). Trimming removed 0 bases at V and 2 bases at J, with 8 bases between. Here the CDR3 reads CAWSVGASKNIQYF. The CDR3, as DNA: TGTGCCTGGAGTGTCGGGGCCTCCAAAAACATTCAGTACTTC.

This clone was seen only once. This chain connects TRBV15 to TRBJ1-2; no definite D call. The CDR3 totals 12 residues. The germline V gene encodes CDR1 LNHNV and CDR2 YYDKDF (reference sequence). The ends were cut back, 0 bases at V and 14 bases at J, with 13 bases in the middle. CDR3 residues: CATSRDRRVSTF. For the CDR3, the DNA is TGTGCCACCAGCAGAGACCGGAGGGTCAGTACCTTC.

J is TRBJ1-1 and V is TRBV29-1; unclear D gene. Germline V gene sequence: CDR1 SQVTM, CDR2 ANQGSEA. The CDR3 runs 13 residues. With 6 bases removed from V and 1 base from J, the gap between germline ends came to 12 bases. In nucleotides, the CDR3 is TGCAGCGTCTTTCGAGTTCGGAACACTGAAGCTTTCTTT. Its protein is CSVFRVRNTEAFF.

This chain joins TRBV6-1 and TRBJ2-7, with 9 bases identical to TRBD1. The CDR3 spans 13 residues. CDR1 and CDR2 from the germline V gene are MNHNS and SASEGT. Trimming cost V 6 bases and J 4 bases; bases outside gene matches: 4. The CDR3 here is CASSRDRAYEQYF. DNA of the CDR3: TGTGCCAGCAGCAGGGACAGGGCGTACGAGCAGTACTTC.

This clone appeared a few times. The DNA of the CDR3 is TGCGCCAGCAGCTTGCAGTCCAGAACCAACAATGAGCAGTTCTTC. This gives the protein CASSLQSRTNNEQFF. The chain joins TRBV5-1 to TRBJ2-1; D is ambiguous. There are 15 residues in the CDR3. The V end was cut by 1 base, the J end by 5 bases, with 13 bases between. Germline values: CDR1 SGHRS, CDR2 YFSETQ.

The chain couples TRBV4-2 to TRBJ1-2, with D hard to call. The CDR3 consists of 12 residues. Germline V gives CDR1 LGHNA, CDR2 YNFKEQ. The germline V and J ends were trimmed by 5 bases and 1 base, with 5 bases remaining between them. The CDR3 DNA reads TGTGCCAGCAGCTCGGGTAACTATGGCTACACCTTC. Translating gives CASSSGNYGYTF.

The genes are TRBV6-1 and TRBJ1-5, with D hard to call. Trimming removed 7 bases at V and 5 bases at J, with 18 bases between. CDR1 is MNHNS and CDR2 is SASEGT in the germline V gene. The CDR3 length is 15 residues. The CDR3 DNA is TGTGCCAGCATCCTTGGTTTTACGAGGGATCAGCCCCAGCATTTT. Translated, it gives CASILGFTRDQPQHF.

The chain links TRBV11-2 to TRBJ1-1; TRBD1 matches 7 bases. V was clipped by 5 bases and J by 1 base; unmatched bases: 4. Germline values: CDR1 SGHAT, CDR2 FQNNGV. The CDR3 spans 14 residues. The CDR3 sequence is CASSQRQGNTEAFF. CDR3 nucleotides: TGTGCCAGCAGCCAAAGACAGGGGAACACTGAAGCTTTCTTT. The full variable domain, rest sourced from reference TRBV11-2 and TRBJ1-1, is EAGVAQSPRYKIIEKRQSVAFWCNPISGHATLYWYQQILGQGPKLLIQFQNNGVVDDSQLPKDRFSAERLKGVDSTLKIQPAKLEDSAVYLCASSQRQGNTEAFFGQGTRLTVV.

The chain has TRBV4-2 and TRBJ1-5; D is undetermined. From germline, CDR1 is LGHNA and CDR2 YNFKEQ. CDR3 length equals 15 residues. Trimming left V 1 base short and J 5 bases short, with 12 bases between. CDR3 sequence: CASSQVRQVDQPQHF. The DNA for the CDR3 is TGTGCCAGCAGCCAAGTTCGGCAGGTCGATCAGCCCCAGCATTTT.

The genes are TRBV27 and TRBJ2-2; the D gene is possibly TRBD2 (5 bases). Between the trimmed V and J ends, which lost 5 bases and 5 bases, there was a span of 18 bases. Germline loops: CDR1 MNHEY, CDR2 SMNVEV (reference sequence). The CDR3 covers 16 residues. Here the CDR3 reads CASSDETPGSTGELFF. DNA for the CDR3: TGTGCCAGCAGTGATGAGACTCCGGGATCAACCGGGGAGCTGTTTTTT.

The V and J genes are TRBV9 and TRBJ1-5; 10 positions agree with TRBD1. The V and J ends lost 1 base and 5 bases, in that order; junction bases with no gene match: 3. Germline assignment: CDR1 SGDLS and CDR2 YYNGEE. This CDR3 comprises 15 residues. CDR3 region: CASSVHGQGDQPQHF. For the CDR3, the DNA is TGTGCCAGCAGCGTACATGGACAGGGGGATCAGCCCCAGCATTTT.